What follows are 24 T cell receptor beta chains derived from one specimen sequenced in a study of shared clonotypes between healthy human individuals. Libraries were prepared by immunoSEQ multiplex PCR; TCRdb keeps only in-frame clonotypes and omits some of them. The sample lists about 1 million clones, 65% to 80% seen once, with approximately 1.5% in the top ten. Specimen: memory CD4+ T cells sorted from blood. Noted subset: CD45RA-negative fraction. These receptor sequences come from a man between 18 and 35 years old in good health.

This chain uses TRBV7-2 with TRBJ1-1, with 10 bases aligning to TRBD1. Germline CDR1 is SGHTA and CDR2 is FQGNSA. The CDR3 is 19 amino acids. J lost 5 bases, V lost 4 bases, and 19 bases had no gene match. CDR3 nucleotide sequence: TGTGCCAGCAGCTCTCGATCAGACAGGGGGCGGGGTGGGGATACTGAAGCTTTCTTT. This translates into CASSSRSDRGRGGDTEAFF.

This clone came up many times. V and J are TRBV19 and TRBJ1-1, with a possible D match to TRBD1 (6 bases). V was trimmed by 5 bases and J by 0 bases, leaving 10 bases between them. The CDR3 contains 14 residues. The germline V gene has CDR1 LNHDA and CDR2 SQIVND (reference sequence). CDR3 sequence: CASSGGLLNTEAFF. The CDR3 DNA reads TGTGCCAGTAGTGGGGGGCTTCTGAACACTGAAGCTTTCTTT.

The gene calls are TRBV9 and TRBJ2-3; 7 positions match TRBD2. Trimming took 4 bases from V and 2 from J; bases not matched to a gene: 10. The germline V gene has CDR1 SGDLS and CDR2 YYNGEE. This CDR3 comprises 16 residues. DNA for the CDR3: TGTGCCAGCAGCCCCCCTGGCGGGAGTCCCACAGATACGCAGTATTTT. This codes for CASSPPGGSPTDTQYF.

The rearrangement uses TRBV6-1 and TRBJ1-3; D gene uncertain. Germline assignment: CDR1 MNHNS and CDR2 SASEGT. V lost 2 bases to trimming and J lost 4 bases, with 9 bases between them. This CDR3 spans 14 amino acids. CDR3 sequence: CASSEQWAGNTIYF. The CDR3 nucleotides are TGTGCCAGCAGTGAACAGTGGGCAGGAAACACCATATATTTT.

This clone was detected once. J is TRBJ1-1 and V is TRBV19; 7 positions match TRBD1. V was clipped by 3 bases and J by 2 bases; unmatched bases: 3. Germline CDR1 reads LNHDA; CDR2 reads SQIVND (reference sequence). The CDR3 covers 14 residues. CDR3: CASSMTGFNTEAFF. The CDR3 DNA reads TGTGCCAGTAGTATGACAGGGTTCAACACTGAAGCTTTCTTT.

Here the CDR3 reads CSVFDSSNYGYTF. As DNA, the CDR3 is TGCAGCGTTTTCGACTCCTCTAACTATGGCTACACCTTC. This chain joins TRBV29-1 and TRBJ1-2; D is ambiguous. The CDR3 is made up of 13 amino acids. Germline V gene lookup returns CDR1 SQVTM and CDR2 ANQGSEA. The germline V and J ends were trimmed by 5 bases and 0 bases, with 10 bases remaining between them.

V and J are TRBV19 and TRBJ2-1; 13 positions match TRBD2. The CDR3 runs to 18 residues. Germline CDR1 reads LNHDA; CDR2 reads SQIVND (reference sequence). The V and J ends lost 0 bases and 9 bases, in that order; junction bases with no gene match: 11. The CDR3 bases are TGTGCCAGTAGTATAGACGCCGAACGAGGACTAGCGGGAGCTGAGCAGTTCTTC. Amino acids: CASSIDAERGLAGAEQFF.

CDR3 sequence: CASSLQGVNEQFF. The CDR3 coding sequence is TGTGCCAGCAGCTTACAGGGGGTCAATGAGCAGTTCTTC. The rearrangement joins TRBV11-2 to TRBJ2-1, with TRBD1 matching over 7 bases. There are 13 residues in the CDR3. Trimming cost V 2 bases and J 6 bases; bases outside gene matches: 1. In germline, CDR1 is SGHAT, CDR2 FQNNGV.

The rearrangement uses TRBV12-2 and TRBJ2-7; no DNA check was done on the table's D call, TRBD2. TRBV12-2 is assigned pseudogene status. The CDR3 has 15 residues. The CDR3 reads CASRLRPGHSYEQYF. The CDR3 DNA is TGTGCAAGTCGCCTAAGACCGGGTCACTCCTACGAGCAGTACTTC.

This chain uses TRBV19 with TRBJ1-2; 8 positions match TRBD1. Unmatched junction bases numbered 5, after V lost 6 bases and J lost 2 bases. Germline assignment: CDR1 LNHDA and CDR2 SQIVND (reference sequence). The CDR3 totals 14 residues. This chain's CDR3 is CASSFGQGNYGYTF. CDR3 DNA sequence: TGTGCCAGTAGCTTCGGACAGGGAAACTATGGCTACACCTTC.

As DNA, the CDR3 is TGTGCCAGTGAGGCCGACCAAAGGAATCAGCCCCAGCATTTT. This encodes CASEADQRNQPQHF. This sequence joins TRBV19 and TRBJ1-5; D is ambiguous. V lost 8 bases, J lost 4 bases, and 15 bases lay in between. The CDR3 runs 14 residues. Germline assignment: CDR1 LNHDA and CDR2 SQIVND (reference sequence).

V gene TRBV18 combines with J gene TRBJ2-3; TRBD1 agrees at 7 bases. The CDR3 runs 15 residues. The germline V gene has CDR1 KGHSH and CDR2 LQKENI. V dropped 3 bases and J dropped 4; count of bases not matched to a gene: 7. This chain's CDR3 is CASSPTGNFPDTQYF. Here the CDR3 DNA reads TGTGCCAGCTCACCGACAGGGAACTTTCCAGATACGCAGTATTTT.

The J gene is TRBJ1-1, the V gene TRBV6-5; D uncertain. V lost 6 bases and J lost 1, with 9 bases in between. The CDR3 spans 13 residues. Germline V gene lookup returns CDR1 MNHEY and CDR2 SVGAGI. The CDR3, as DNA: TGTGCCAGCAGCCAGGTCTGGAACACTGAAGCTTTCTTT. It translates to CASSQVWNTEAFF.

The chain employs TRBV18 and TRBJ2-2; D may be TRBD2 (6 bases). The germline V gene encodes CDR1 KGHSH and CDR2 LQKENI. The CDR3 totals 14 residues. V dropped 8 bases and J dropped 7 bases, with 17 bases sitting between them. The CDR3 is CASAPGGRGGELFF. CDR3 coding DNA: TGTGCCAGCGCCCCCGGGGGACGGGGCGGGGAGCTGTTTTTT.

The V and J genes are TRBV7-2 and TRBJ2-1; the D is unclear. Germline V lookup: CDR1 SGHTA, CDR2 FQGNSA. The CDR3 runs 14 residues. V was clipped by 1 base and J by 4 bases, with 8 bases between them. The CDR3: CASSLGVVYNEQFF. The CDR3 DNA is TGTGCCAGCAGCTTAGGAGTGGTTTACAATGAGCAGTTCTTC.

This chain connects TRBV5-1 to TRBJ1-3, with TRBD1 identical over 9 bases. The CDR3 is made up of 16 amino acids. Germline V lookup: CDR1 SGHRS, CDR2 YFSETQ. Trimming removed 4 bases from V and 1 base from J; junction bases left unmatched: 6. The DNA of the CDR3 is TGCGCCAGCAGCCCGGACAGGGGAGGATCTGGAAACACCATATATTTT. Residues: CASSPDRGGSGNTIYF.

The CDR3 loop is CASSLFTQETQYF. The CDR3 DNA reads TGTGCCAGCAGCTTGTTTACCCAAGAGACCCAGTACTTC. The chain uses TRBV5-5 and TRBJ2-5; the D is unclear. Trimming removed 1 base from V and 1 base from J, with 5 bases in between. Per germline, CDR1 SGHKS and CDR2 YYEKEE (reference sequence). CDR3 length: 13 amino acids.

This clone occurred once. The chain is built from TRBV28 and TRBJ1-5; D is perhaps TRBD1 (6 bases). V lost 7 bases and J lost 1, with 11 bases in between. CDR1 is MDHEN, CDR2 SYDVKM, per germline. The CDR3 extends over 14 amino acids. CDR3 DNA sequence: TGTGCCAGCATCACAGGGCAGAGCAATCAGCCCCAGCATTTT. Amino acids: CASITGQSNQPQHF.

The J gene is TRBJ1-1, the V gene TRBV27; D gene unclear. Germline lookup yields CDR1 MNHEY and CDR2 SMNVEV (reference sequence). CDR3 length: 13 amino acids. V was shortened by 2 bases and J by 0 bases, with 4 bases between the two germline ends. The CDR3 DNA is TGTGCCAGCAGTTTACGCATGAACACTGAAGCTTTCTTT. Protein sequence: CASSLRMNTEAFF.

The V gene is TRBV6-5, the J gene TRBJ1-2, with 9 bases matching TRBD1. CDR1 and CDR2 (germline): MNHEY, SVGAGI. The CDR3 contains 14 residues. The V and J ends lost 7 bases and 4 bases, in that order; junction bases with no gene match: 7. The CDR3, as DNA: TGTGCCAGCACTGAACAGGGGGCTCTCTATGGCTACACCTTC. It specifies CASTEQGALYGYTF.

The CDR3 DNA reads TGCGCCAGCAGCTCCAAGGGGACTAGCGGAGGGACCACCTACGAGCAGTACTTC. This translates into CASSSKGTSGGTTYEQYF. V and J are TRBV5-1 and TRBJ2-7; 11 bases align to TRBD2. The V gene end was trimmed by 3 bases and the J gene end by 2 bases; junction bases not matched to a gene: 13. The CDR3 length is 18 residues. Per the germline V gene, CDR1 is SGHRS and CDR2 is YFSETQ.

The chain uses TRBV30 and TRBJ2-2; D not certain. The CDR3 has 14 residues. V was shortened by 0 bases and J by 4 bases, with 9 bases between the two germline ends. Germline CDR1 GTSNPN, CDR2 SVGIG (reference sequence). The CDR3 DNA follows: TGTGCCTGGAGTGTCAATCTTGCCACCGGGGAGCTGTTTTTT. This translates into CAWSVNLATGELFF. The whole variable domain, filled in from reference TRBV30 and TRBJ2-2, reads SQTIHQWPATLVQPVGSPLSLECTVEGTSNPNLYWYRQAAGRGLQLLFYSVGIGQISSEVPQNLSASRPQDRQFILSSKKLLLSDSGFYLCAWSVNLATGELFFGEGSRLTVL.

This chain connects TRBV28 to TRBJ2-3; 8 bases are a match to TRBD2. The CDR3 has 17 amino acids. Germline V gene data show CDR1 as MDHEN and CDR2 as SYDVKM. Trimming took 1 base from V and 2 from J; bases not matched to a gene: 8. CDR3 in amino acids: CASSLYPRTSFTDTQYF. DNA for the CDR3: TGTGCCAGCAGTTTATACCCCCGGACTAGCTTCACAGATACGCAGTATTTT.

The chain carries TRBV5-1 and TRBJ2-7; TRBD2 aligns across 11 bases. The CDR3 has 17 amino acids. J was trimmed by 0 bases and V by 4 bases; bases with no gene match: 9. Germline loops: CDR1 SGHRS, CDR2 YFSETQ. CDR3 coding DNA: TGCGCCAGCAGCCGGTCACCGGGACTAGCGGCCTCCTACGAGCAGTACTTC. Translation: CASSRSPGLAASYEQYF.